These T cell receptor beta chains were read from a single sample in a study of immune evolution from preneoplasia to lung adenocarcinoma. Produced via immunoSEQ multiplex PCR; TCRdb's table is partial and in-frame only. The data show 25,000 or so clones, about two thirds seen once. Sequenced sample: FFPE invasive lung adenocarcinoma tissue. Every receptor here comes from a person between 55 and 69 years old with invasive lung adenocarcinoma. Some clones in this sample may be carry-over from other donors' samples. CDR3s leave out the opening cysteine and the closing phenylalanine or tryptophan. The order of the fields is V gene, CDR3 protein.

>TRBV5-1
ASSLQETQY
>TRBV5-4
ASSLGQDNEQF
>TRBV27
ASRVNIRGRAEAF
>TRBV18
ASSTEVSIY
>TRBV5-4
ASNPTSGSSYEQY
>TRBV6-5
ASRLAGWTDTQY
>TRBV19
ASSDRQLQETQY
>TRBV11-3
ASSPLRGAGPYEQY
>TRBV5-1
ASSPITGSWGSYNEQF
>TRBV6-1
ASSERGLDTQY
>TRBV5-1
ASSLNLQGTGELF
>TRBV2
ASMLQETQY
>TRBV30
AWSSGQGFSQY
>TRBV15
ATSRDRHDGLLRRDIQY
>TRBV18
ASSSSGVPHNEQF
>TRBV14
ASSQGRRGDTQY
>TRBV19
ASQKWGTNEKLF
>TRBV6-6
ASSYSGGAGQPQH
>TRBV7-3
ASSSGPATLNEQF
>TRBV2
ASRLLGAYTEAF
>TRBV18
ASSPPSRGSNTEAF
>TRBV27
ASSGRTGQGAEEY
>TRBV29-1
SVSRALATGELF
>TRBV19
ASSPVTPGYTIY
>TRBV25-1
ASSGYSGSFNEQF
>TRBV5-1
ASSLAGGAEETQY
>TRBV7-2
ASSPSPLREQY
>TRBV18
ASSPKRATGELF
>TRBV4-1
ASSSRQSGLAGGRDIQY
>TRBV28
ASTRTGRNYGYT
>TRBV9
ASSVSAEGTDTQY
>TRBV7-9
ASSPPLY
>TRBV9
ASSVGGRGNTGELF
>TRBV16
ASSQQDTQY
>TRBV28
ASSLGGTGGTEAF
>TRBV6-5
ASSYSGGRGNQPQH
>TRBV7-2
ASSLGGAVDYGYT
>TRBV28
ASSLLDRSHNEQF
>TRBV5-1
ASSLAGGTQETQY
>TRBV28
ASSFAGRGFPGELF
>TRBV7-2
ASSPTRGTSGKETQY
>TRBV30
AWSVRLEIIYEQY
>TRBV5-1
ASSATGDQSSGYT
>TRBV28
ASRALNEKLF
>TRBV7-9
ASSFGDTGELF
>TRBV6-5
ASSRAGLSSYEQY